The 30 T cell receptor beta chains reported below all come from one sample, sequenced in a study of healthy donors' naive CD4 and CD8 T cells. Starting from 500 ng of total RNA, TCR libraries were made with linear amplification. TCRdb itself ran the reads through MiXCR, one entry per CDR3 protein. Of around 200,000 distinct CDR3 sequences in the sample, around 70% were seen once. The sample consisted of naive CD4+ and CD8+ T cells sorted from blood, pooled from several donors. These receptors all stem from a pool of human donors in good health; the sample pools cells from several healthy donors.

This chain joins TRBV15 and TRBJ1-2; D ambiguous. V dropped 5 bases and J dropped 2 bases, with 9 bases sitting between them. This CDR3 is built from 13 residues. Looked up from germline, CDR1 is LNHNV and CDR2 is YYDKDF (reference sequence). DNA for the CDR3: TGTGCCACCAGCGATCGCAGCAACTATGGCTACACCTTC. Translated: CATSDRSNYGYTF.

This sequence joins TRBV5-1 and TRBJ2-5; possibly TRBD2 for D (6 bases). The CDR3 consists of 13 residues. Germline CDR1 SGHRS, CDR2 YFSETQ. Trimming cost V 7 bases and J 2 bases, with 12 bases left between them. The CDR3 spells CASQEGTQETQYF. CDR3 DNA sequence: TGCGCCAGCCAGGAGGGGACTCAAGAGACCCAGTACTTC.

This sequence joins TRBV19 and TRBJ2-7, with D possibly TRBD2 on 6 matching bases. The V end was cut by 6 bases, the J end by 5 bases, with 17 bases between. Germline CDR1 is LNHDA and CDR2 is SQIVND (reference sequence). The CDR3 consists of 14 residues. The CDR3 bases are TGTGCCAGTAGCGCCCGCGGAGGGCCGGACGAGCAGTACTTC. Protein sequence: CASSARGGPDEQYF.

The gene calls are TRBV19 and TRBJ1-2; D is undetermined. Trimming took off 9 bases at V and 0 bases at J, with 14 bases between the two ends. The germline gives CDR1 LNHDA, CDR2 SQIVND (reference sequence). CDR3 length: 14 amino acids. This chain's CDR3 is CASRTEDSNYGYTF. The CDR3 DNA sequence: TGTGCCAGCAGGACGGAGGATTCTAACTATGGCTACACCTTC.

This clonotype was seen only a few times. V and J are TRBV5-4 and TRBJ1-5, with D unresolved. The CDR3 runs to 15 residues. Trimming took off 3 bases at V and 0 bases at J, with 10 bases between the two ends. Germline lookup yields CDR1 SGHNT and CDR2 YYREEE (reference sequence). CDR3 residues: CASSSDPNSNQPQHF. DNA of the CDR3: TGTGCCAGCAGCTCCGACCCGAATAGCAATCAGCCCCAGCATTTT. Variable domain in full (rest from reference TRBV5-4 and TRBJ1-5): ETGVTQSPTHLIKTRGQQVTLRCSSQSGHNTVSWYQQALGQGPQFIFQYYREEENGRGNFPPRFSGLQFPNYSSELNVNALELDDSALYLCASSSDPNSNQPQHFGDGTRLSIL.

The CDR3 DNA reads TGTGCCAGCAGCGCCCGACTAGCGGGAGCTCGGGACGAGCAGTACTTC. It yields the protein CASSARLAGARDEQYF. J is TRBJ2-7 and V is TRBV11-2; 12 bases are shared with TRBD2. The trim removed 5 bases at V and 5 bases at J, leaving 10 bases unmatched. The CDR3 totals 16 residues. In germline, CDR1 is SGHAT, CDR2 FQNNGV.

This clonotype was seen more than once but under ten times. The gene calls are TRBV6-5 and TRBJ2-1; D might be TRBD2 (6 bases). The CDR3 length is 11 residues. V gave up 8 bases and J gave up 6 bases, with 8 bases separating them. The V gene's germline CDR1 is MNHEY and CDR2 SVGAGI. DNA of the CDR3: TGTGCCAGCTCGCGGGGCAATGAGCAGTTCTTC. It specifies CASSRGNEQFF.

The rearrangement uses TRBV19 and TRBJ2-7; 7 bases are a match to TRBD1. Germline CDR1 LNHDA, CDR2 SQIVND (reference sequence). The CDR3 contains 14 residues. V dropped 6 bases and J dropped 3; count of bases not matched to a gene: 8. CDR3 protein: CASRLGHRGYEQYF. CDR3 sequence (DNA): TGTGCCAGTAGACTTGGACACAGGGGCTACGAGCAGTACTTC.

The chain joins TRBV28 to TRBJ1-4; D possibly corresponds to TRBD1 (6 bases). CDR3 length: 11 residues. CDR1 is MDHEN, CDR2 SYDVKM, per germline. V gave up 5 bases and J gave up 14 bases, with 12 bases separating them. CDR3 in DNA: TGTGCCAGCAGTCCAAGGGGGAAGCTGTTTTTT. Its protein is CASSPRGKLFF.

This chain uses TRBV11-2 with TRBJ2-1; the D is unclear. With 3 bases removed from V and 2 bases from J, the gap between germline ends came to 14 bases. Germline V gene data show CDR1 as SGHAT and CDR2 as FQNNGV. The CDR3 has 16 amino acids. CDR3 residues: CASSFNPDPTYNEQFF. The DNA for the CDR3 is TGTGCCAGCAGCTTCAATCCGGACCCTACCTACAATGAGCAGTTCTTC.

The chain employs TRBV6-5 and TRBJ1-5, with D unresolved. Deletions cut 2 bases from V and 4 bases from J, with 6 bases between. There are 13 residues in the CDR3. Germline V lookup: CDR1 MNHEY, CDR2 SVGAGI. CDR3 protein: CASSYVSNQPQHF. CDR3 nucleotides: TGTGCCAGCAGTTACGTATCGAATCAGCCCCAGCATTTT.

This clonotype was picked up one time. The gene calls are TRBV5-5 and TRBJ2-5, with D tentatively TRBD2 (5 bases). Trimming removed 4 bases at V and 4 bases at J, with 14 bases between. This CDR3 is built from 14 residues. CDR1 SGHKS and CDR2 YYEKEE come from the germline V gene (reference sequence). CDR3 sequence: CASSRSGDAETQYF. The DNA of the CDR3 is TGTGCCAGCAGCCGCTCCGGGGATGCAGAGACCCAGTACTTC.

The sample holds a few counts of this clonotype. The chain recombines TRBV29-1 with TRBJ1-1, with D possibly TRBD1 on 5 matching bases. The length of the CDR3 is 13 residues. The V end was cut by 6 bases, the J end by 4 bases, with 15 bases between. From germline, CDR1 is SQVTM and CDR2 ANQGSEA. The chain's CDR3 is CSVTWGDGTEAFF. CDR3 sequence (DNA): TGCAGCGTCACTTGGGGGGATGGCACTGAAGCTTTCTTT.

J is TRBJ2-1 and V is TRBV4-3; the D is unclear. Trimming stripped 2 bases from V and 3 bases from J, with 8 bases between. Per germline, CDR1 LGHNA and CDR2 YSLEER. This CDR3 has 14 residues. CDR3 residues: CASSQLVSYNEQFF. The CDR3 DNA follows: TGCGCCAGCAGCCAACTAGTAAGCTACAATGAGCAGTTCTTC.

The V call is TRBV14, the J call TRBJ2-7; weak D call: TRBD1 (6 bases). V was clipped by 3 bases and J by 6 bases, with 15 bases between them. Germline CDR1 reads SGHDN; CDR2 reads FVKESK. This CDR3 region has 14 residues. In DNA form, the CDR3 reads TGTGCCAGCAGCCATGGGACATTTTTGGGCGAGCAGTACTTC. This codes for CASSHGTFLGEQYF.

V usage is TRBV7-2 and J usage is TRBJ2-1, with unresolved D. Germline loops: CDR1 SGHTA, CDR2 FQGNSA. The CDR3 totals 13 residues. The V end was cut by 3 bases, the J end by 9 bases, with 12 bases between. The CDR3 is CASSFPPVVEQFF. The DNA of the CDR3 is TGTGCCAGCAGCTTCCCTCCGGTGGTTGAGCAGTTCTTC.

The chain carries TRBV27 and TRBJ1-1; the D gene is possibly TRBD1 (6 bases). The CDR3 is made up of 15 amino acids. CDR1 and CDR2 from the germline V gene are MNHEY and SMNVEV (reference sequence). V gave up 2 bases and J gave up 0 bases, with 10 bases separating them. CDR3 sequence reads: CASSLIAGVNTEAFF. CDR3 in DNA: TGTGCCAGCAGTTTAATCGCAGGGGTGAACACTGAAGCTTTCTTT.

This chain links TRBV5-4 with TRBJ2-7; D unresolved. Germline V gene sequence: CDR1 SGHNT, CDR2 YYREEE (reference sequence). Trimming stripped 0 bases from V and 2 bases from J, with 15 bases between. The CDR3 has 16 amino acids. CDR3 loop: CASSLAAGAQTYEQYF. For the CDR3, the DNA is TGTGCCAGCAGCTTGGCAGCCGGAGCGCAAACCTACGAGCAGTACTTC.

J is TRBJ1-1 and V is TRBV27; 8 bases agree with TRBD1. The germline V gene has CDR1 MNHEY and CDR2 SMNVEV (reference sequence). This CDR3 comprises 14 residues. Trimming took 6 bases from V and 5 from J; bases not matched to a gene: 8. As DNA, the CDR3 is TGTGCCAGCAGCCTCAGGGGGCGCGGAACTGAAGCTTTCTTT. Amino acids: CASSLRGRGTEAFF.

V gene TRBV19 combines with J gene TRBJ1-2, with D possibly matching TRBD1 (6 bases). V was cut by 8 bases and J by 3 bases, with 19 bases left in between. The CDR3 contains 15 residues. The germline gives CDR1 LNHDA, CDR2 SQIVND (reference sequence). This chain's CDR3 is CASARDKRPDYGYTF. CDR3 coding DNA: TGTGCCAGTGCCCGGGACAAACGCCCGGACTATGGCTACACCTTC.

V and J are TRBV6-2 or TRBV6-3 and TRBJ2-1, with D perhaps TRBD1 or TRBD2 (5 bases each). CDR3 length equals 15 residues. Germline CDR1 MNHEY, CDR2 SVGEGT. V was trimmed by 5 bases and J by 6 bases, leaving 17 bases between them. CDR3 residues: CASSGSGPGGNEQFF. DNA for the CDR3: TGTGCCAGCAGTGGCTCGGGACCTGGGGGCAATGAGCAGTTCTTC.

The CDR3 nucleotides are TGTGCCAGCAGTCCCCGGGACGGGAGGTGGGAGACCCAGTACTTC. The encoded protein is CASSPRDGRWETQYF. The rearrangement joins TRBV27 to TRBJ2-5, with 7 nucleotides matching TRBD2. There are 15 residues in the CDR3. Germline-derived CDR1 and CDR2 are MNHEY and SMNVEV (reference sequence). V shed 5 bases, J shed 5 bases, and the junction held 11 bases outside the gene matches.

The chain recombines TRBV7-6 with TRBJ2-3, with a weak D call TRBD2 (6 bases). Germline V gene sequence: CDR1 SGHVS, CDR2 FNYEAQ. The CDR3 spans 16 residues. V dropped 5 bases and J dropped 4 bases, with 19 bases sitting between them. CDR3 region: CASSPRDFGGSDTQYF. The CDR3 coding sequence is TGTGCCAGCAGCCCTCGGGACTTCGGAGGGTCAGATACGCAGTATTTT.

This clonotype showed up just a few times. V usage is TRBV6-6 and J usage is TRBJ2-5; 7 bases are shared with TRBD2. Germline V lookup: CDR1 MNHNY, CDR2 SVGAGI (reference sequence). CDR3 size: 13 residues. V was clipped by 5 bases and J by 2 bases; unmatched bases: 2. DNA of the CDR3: TGTGCCAGCAGTCGACTAGCACAAGAGACCCAGTACTTC. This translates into CASSRLAQETQYF.

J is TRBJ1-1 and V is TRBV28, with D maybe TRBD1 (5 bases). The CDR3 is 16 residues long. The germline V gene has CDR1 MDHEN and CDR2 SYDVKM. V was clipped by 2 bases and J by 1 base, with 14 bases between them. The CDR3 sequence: CASSLHGAISNTEAFF. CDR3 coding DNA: TGTGCCAGCAGTTTACATGGGGCAATCTCGAACACTGAAGCTTTCTTT.

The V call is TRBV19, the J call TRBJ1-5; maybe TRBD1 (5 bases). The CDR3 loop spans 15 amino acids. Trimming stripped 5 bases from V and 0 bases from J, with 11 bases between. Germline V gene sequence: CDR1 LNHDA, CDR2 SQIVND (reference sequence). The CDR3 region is CASSWDPYSNQPQHF. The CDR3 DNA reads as TGTGCCAGTAGTTGGGACCCTTATAGCAATCAGCCCCAGCATTTT.

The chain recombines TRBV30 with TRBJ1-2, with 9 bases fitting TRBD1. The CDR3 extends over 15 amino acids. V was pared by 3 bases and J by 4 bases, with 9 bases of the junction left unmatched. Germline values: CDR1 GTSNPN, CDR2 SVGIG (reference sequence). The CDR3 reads CAWRVRDRVIYGYTF. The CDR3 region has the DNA TGTGCCTGGAGAGTCCGGGACAGGGTTATCTATGGCTACACCTTC.

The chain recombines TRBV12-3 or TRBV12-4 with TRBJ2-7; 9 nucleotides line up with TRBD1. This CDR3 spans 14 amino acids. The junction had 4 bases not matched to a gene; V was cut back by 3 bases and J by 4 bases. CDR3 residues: CASSFRQGEYEQYF. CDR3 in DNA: TGTGCCAGCAGTTTCCGACAGGGGGAGTACGAGCAGTACTTC.

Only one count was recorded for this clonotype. In DNA, the CDR3 is TGCGCCAGCAGCCCTCGTGCATCCTCCTGGAATGAGCAGTTCTTC. It is translated as CASSPRASSWNEQFF. The rearrangement links TRBV4-3 to TRBJ2-1, with unresolved D. Germline-derived CDR1 and CDR2 are LGHNA and YSLEER. The CDR3 has 15 amino acids. V was cut by 4 bases and J by 7 bases, with 17 bases left in between.

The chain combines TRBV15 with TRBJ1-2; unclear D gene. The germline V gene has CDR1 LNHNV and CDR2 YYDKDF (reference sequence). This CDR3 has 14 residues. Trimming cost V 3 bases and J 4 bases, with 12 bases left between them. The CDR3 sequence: CATSSPTRAYGYTF. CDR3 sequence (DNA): TGTGCCACCAGCAGTCCGACCCGGGCCTATGGCTACACCTTC.